One and the same sample provided the 4 T cell receptor beta chains below, sequenced in a study of blood T cell repertoires in COVID-19. Here immunoSEQ multiplex PCR was the method, and the copy in TCRdb shows in-frame clones only, minus some. The profile shows about 250,000 clones, approximately 80% of them singletons. The specimen sequenced was peripheral blood. Every receptor here comes from a man older than 75 with acute or convalescent COVID-19.

V usage is TRBV7-9 and J usage is TRBJ1-1; D uncertain. This CDR3 is built from 15 residues. Germline CDR1 reads SEHNR; CDR2 reads FQNEAQ (reference sequence). The V and J ends lost 5 bases and 0 bases respectively, with 13 bases between them. CDR3: CASSPPTGMNTEAFF. The CDR3 nucleotides read TGTGCCAGCAGCCCACCCACGGGGATGAACACTGAAGCTTTCTTT.

The chain has TRBV6-2 or TRBV6-3 and TRBJ2-3; perhaps TRBD1 as D (5 bases). CDR1 is MNHEY, CDR2 SVGEGT, per germline. V shed 2 bases and J shed 6 bases, with 9 bases lying between them. This CDR3 spans 13 amino acids. This CDR3 is CASSYRGVDTQYF. CDR3 DNA: TGTGCCAGCAGTTACAGGGGTGTTGATACGCAGTATTTT.

The V call is TRBV28, the J call TRBJ2-4, with a tentative D call TRBD2 (7 bases). The CDR3 has 13 residues. V was clipped by 3 bases and J by 9 bases, with 12 bases between them. Germline lookup yields CDR1 MDHEN and CDR2 SYDVKM. The CDR3 sequence: CASSLGGGSIQYF. The CDR3 region has the DNA TGTGCCAGCAGTTTGGGAGGGGGGAGCATTCAGTACTTC. Together with reference TRBV28 and TRBJ2-4, the CDR3 gives the full variable domain: DVKVTQSSRYLVKRTGEKVFLECVQDMDHENMFWYRQDPGLGLRLIYFSYDVKMKEKGDIPEGYSVSREKKERFSLILESASTNQTSMYLCASSLGGGSIQYFGAGTRLSVL.

CDR3 in DNA: TGTGCCAGCAGCGGCCGCAGGGGCACTGAAGCTTTCTTT. Translation: CASSGRRGTEAFF. The chain is built from TRBV6-5 and TRBJ1-1; D may be TRBD1 (6 bases). Trimming stripped 6 bases from V and 4 bases from J, with 12 bases between. The germline CDR1 and CDR2 sequences are MNHEY and SVGAGI. The CDR3 is 13 amino acids.